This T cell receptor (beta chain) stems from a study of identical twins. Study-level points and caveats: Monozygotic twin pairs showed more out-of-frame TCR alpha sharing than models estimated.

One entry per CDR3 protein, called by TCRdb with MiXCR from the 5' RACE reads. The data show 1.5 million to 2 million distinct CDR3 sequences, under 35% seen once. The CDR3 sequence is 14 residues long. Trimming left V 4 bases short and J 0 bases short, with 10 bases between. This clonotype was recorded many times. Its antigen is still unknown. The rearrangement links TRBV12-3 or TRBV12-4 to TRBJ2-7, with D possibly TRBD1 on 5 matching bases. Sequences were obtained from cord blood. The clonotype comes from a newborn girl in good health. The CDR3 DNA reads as TGTGCCAGCAGTTCCCATGGACACTCCTACGAGCAGTACTTC. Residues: CASSSHGHSYEQYF.